A single sample is the source of the 19 T cell receptor beta chains below, sequenced in a study of CD4 T cells in relation to SARS-CoV-2 and coronaviruses. Assay used: immunoSEQ multiplex PCR; TCRdb lists only in-frame clones, some missing. Here the sample spans about 56,000 clones, 92% being singletons. Specimen: naive CD4+ T cells from PBMCs. Stated subset: naive CD4+ T cells isolated by negative enrichment. All receptors derive from an adult with COVID-19.

DNA of the CDR3: TGTGCCAGCAGTTTGGGCAGGCGAGAGACCCAGTACTTC. Translation: CASSLGRRETQYF. This chain connects TRBV12-3 or TRBV12-4 to TRBJ2-5, with D uncertain. Trimming shortened V by 3 bases and J by 4 bases, and 9 bases separated the two germline ends. The CDR3 is 13 residues long.

The chain links TRBV5-6 to TRBJ1-6, with D perhaps matching TRBD1 (6 bases). The V gene's germline CDR1 is SGHDT and CDR2 YYEEEE. This CDR3 is built from 14 residues. Trimming took off 4 bases at V and 10 bases at J, with 15 bases between the two ends. The CDR3 region has the DNA TGTGCCAGCAGCCCGGACGGGAGGGGGTCACCCCTCCACTTT. Translated, it gives CASSPDGRGSPLHF.

This clone showed up just once. This chain uses TRBV6-5 with TRBJ2-7; unclear D gene. The germline CDR1 and CDR2 sequences are MNHEY and SVGAGI. V was cut by 2 bases and J by 3 bases, with 8 bases left in between. There are 13 residues in the CDR3. Here the CDR3 DNA reads TGTGCCAGCAGTTACGCAGGTTACTACGAGCAGTACTTC. It yields the protein CASSYAGYYEQYF.

The rearrangement links TRBV10-3 to TRBJ2-7, with D unresolved. V dropped 6 bases and J dropped 0 bases, with 9 bases sitting between them. The CDR3 extends over 13 amino acids. Per germline, CDR1 ENHRY and CDR2 SYGVKD. CDR3 nucleotide sequence: TGTGCCATCAGAGTCAACAGCTCCTACGAGCAGTACTTC. It translates to CAIRVNSSYEQYF.

CDR3 loop: CASETGGQGSEKLFF. For the CDR3, the DNA is TGTGCCAGTGAAACCGGGGGACAGGGGTCTGAAAAACTGTTTTTT. This sequence joins TRBV6-5 and TRBJ1-4; 10 positions agree with TRBD1. The CDR3 contains 15 residues. V shed 9 bases and J 7 bases; nucleotides not matched to a gene: 11. Germline V gives CDR1 MNHEY, CDR2 SVGAGI.

J is TRBJ1-2 and V is TRBV10-3; the D gene is possibly TRBD1 (6 bases). V lost 8 bases and J lost 3, with 10 bases in between. In germline, CDR1 is ENHRY, CDR2 SYGVKD. The CDR3 loop spans 12 amino acids. CDR3 sequence reads: CAIGQLDYGYTF. The CDR3 nucleotides read TGTGCCATCGGACAGTTGGACTATGGCTACACCTTC.

The chain links TRBV4-3 to TRBJ2-5, with TRBD1 identical over 8 bases. The germline V gene encodes CDR1 LGHNA and CDR2 YSLEER. Trimming took 5 bases from V and 5 from J; bases not matched to a gene: 4. The CDR3 is 13 amino acids. CDR3 DNA sequence: TGCGCCAGCAGCGTATACAGGGGGGAGACCCAGTACTTC. Translation gives CASSVYRGETQYF.

V usage is TRBV6-6 and J usage is TRBJ2-5; 8 bases line up with TRBD1. Trimming took 6 bases from V and 2 from J; bases not matched to a gene: 2. Germline values: CDR1 MNHNY, CDR2 SVGAGI (reference sequence). The CDR3 extends over 13 amino acids. This chain's CDR3 is CASSRTGQETQYF. CDR3 sequence (DNA): TGTGCCAGCAGCCGGACAGGGCAAGAGACCCAGTACTTC.

The rearrangement uses TRBV3-1 (or the pseudogene TRBV3-2) and TRBJ2-5; D uncertain. The CDR3 consists of 15 residues. CDR1 and CDR2 (germline): LGHDT, YNNKEL (reference sequence). Trimming took off 0 bases at V and 5 bases at J, with 13 bases between the two ends. CDR3 sequence reads: CASSQEVVLRETQYF. The CDR3 DNA reads as TGTGCCAGCAGCCAAGAAGTAGTTCTCCGGGAGACCCAGTACTTC.

The J gene is TRBJ2-3, the V gene TRBV3-1 (or the pseudogene TRBV3-2); D ambiguous. CDR1 LGHDT and CDR2 YNNKEL come from the germline V gene (reference sequence). Trimming pared 4 bases from V and 3 bases from J, leaving 11 bases between. This CDR3 is 14 amino acids long. CDR3 DNA sequence: TGTGCCAGCAGCCTCACATCGGCAACAGATACGCAGTATTTT. This gives the protein CASSLTSATDTQYF.

The chain links TRBV19 to TRBJ1-5; D is perhaps TRBD1 (5 bases). Trimming shortened V by 3 bases and J by 7 bases, and 13 bases separated the two germline ends. Germline V gene lookup returns CDR1 LNHDA and CDR2 SQIVND (reference sequence). There are 14 residues in the CDR3. The CDR3 is CASSMWRGGQPQHF. The CDR3 nucleotides read TGTGCCAGTAGTATGTGGAGGGGTGGGCAGCCCCAGCATTTT. Full variable domain (remainder filled in from reference TRBV19 and TRBJ1-5): DGGITQSPKYLFRKEGQNVTLSCEQNLNHDAMYWYRQDPGQGLRLIYYSQIVNDFQKGDIAEGYSVSREKKESFPLTVTSAQKNPTAFYLCASSMWRGGQPQHFGDGTRLSIL.

The rearrangement uses TRBV27 and TRBJ2-6; 11 nucleotides align to TRBD1. The germline gives CDR1 MNHEY, CDR2 SMNVEV (reference sequence). With 7 bases clipped from V and 1 base from J, the junction kept 6 bases outside the gene matches. This CDR3 contains 17 residues. The CDR3 region has the DNA TGTGCCAGCACCCCTGGACAGGGGGCATCTGGGGCCAACGTCCTGACTTTC. Translating gives CASTPGQGASGANVLTF.

The DNA for the CDR3 is TGTGCCAGCAGCGTAGGGTCGGGGGGTTCGGAGACCCAGTACTTC. Its protein product is CASSVGSGGSETQYF. The chain uses TRBV9 and TRBJ2-5; 7 bases line up with TRBD2. Germline CDR1 SGDLS, CDR2 YYNGEE. J lost 5 bases, V lost 0 bases, and 7 bases had no gene match. This CDR3 has 15 amino acids. Using reference TRBV9 and TRBJ2-5 for the parts outside the CDR3, the full variable domain is DSGVTQTPKHLITATGQRVTLRCSPRSGDLSVYWYQQSLDQGLQFLIQYYNGEERAKGNILERFSAQQFPDLHSELNLSSLELGDSALYFCASSVGSGGSETQYFGPGTRLLVL.

This rearrangement joins TRBV10-1 to TRBJ2-5, with TRBD2 matching over 9 bases. The V gene end was trimmed by 6 bases and the J gene end by 5 bases; junction bases not matched to a gene: 13. CDR1 and CDR2 from the germline V gene are WNHNN and SYGVQD (reference sequence). The CDR3 runs 16 residues. This CDR3 reads CASREEGAGGGETQYF. Here the CDR3 DNA reads TGCGCCAGCAGAGAGGAGGGAGCGGGAGGAGGGGAGACCCAGTACTTC.

This chain links TRBV28 with TRBJ2-2; tentative D call: TRBD2 (6 bases). Trimming pared 6 bases from V and 3 bases from J, leaving 14 bases between. Germline V gives CDR1 MDHEN, CDR2 SYDVKM. This CDR3 has 15 residues. The CDR3 spells CASRVSGPDTGELFF. In DNA form, the CDR3 reads TGTGCCAGCAGGGTCAGCGGGCCGGACACCGGGGAGCTGTTTTTT.

The chain carries TRBV7-9 and TRBJ2-3; no reliable D call. The CDR3 contains 12 residues. CDR1 SEHNR and CDR2 FQNEAQ come from the germline V gene (reference sequence). V lost 3 bases, J lost 6 bases, and 7 bases lay in between. This CDR3 reads CASSFDGDTQYF. The CDR3 bases are TGTGCCAGCAGCTTTGACGGGGATACGCAGTATTTT.

The chain couples TRBV18 to TRBJ2-7; 12 bases align to TRBD2. The CDR3 has 15 amino acids. Germline V CDR1 and CDR2: KGHSH, LQKENI. Trimming took 5 bases from V and 3 from J; bases not matched to a gene: 5. The CDR3 is CASSSGLAGYYEQYF. For the CDR3, the DNA is TGTGCCAGCTCATCAGGACTAGCGGGATACTACGAGCAGTACTTC.

The chain links TRBV7-3 to TRBJ2-2; either TRBD1 or TRBD2 may supply D (6 bases each). V was cut by 6 bases and J by 8 bases, with 19 bases left in between. CDR1 is SGHTA and CDR2 is FQGTGA in the germline V gene. This CDR3 is built from 15 residues. In DNA form, the CDR3 reads TGTGCCAGCAGTTTATCTCCGGGGGCTCCAGGGGAGCTGTTTTTT. Its protein product is CASSLSPGAPGELFF. The full variable domain, rest sourced from reference TRBV7-3 and TRBJ2-2, is GAGVSQTPSNKVTEKGKYVELRCDPISGHTALYWYRQSLGQGPEFLIYFQGTGAADDSGLPNDRFFAVRPEGSVSTLKIQRTERGDSAVYLCASSLSPGAPGELFFGEGSRLTVL.

The chain joins TRBV28 to TRBJ1-4; D call uncertain. The CDR3 is 16 amino acids. The germline V and J ends were trimmed by 4 bases and 7 bases, with 19 bases remaining between them. CDR1 and CDR2 from the germline V gene are MDHEN and SYDVKM. The CDR3 DNA sequence: TGTGCCAGCAGTTCAGTAGGAGCCCAGGAAGGTGAAAAACTGTTTTTT. Amino acids: CASSSVGAQEGEKLFF.